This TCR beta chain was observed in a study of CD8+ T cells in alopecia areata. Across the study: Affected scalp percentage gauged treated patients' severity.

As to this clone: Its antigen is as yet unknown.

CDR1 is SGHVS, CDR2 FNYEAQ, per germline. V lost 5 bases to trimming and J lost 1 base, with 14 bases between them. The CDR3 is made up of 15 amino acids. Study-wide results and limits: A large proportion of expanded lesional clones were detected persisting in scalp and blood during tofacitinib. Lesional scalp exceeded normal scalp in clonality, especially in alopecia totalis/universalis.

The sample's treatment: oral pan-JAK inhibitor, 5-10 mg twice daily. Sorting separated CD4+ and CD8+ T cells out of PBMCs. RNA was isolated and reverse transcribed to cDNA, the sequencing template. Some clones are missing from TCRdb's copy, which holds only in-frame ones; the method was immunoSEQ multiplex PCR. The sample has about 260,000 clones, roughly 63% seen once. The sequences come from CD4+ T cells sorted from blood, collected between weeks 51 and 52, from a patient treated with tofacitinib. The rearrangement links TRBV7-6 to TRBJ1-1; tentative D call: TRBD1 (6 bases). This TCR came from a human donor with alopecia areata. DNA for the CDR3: TGTGCCAGCAGCCCGCTGGACAGTAGGAACACTGAAGCTTTCTTT. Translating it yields CASSPLDSRNTEAFF. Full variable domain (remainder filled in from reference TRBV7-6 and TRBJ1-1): GAGVSQSPRYKVTKRGQDVALRCDPISGHVSLYWYRQALGQGPEFLTYFNYEAQQDKSGLPNDRFSAERPEGSISTLTIQRTEQRDSAMYRCASSPLDSRNTEAFFGQGTRLTVV.